These 8 T cell receptor beta chains came from one sample sequenced in a study of early T cells in non-severe SARS-CoV-2 infection. TCRdb itself ran the 5' RACE reads through MiXCR, one entry per CDR3 protein. The sample consists of around 50,000 distinct CDR3 sequences, 8.5% to 10% of them appearing once. Sample: whole blood. These receptors all come from an adult who was a healthcare worker with PCR-confirmed SARS-CoV-2 infection or an uninfected control (not recorded which).

This clonotype was counted between two and nine times. The V and J genes are TRBV19 and TRBJ1-2; tentative D call: TRBD1 (6 bases). The germline V and J ends were trimmed by 7 bases and 7 bases, with 19 bases remaining between them. The germline V gene encodes CDR1 LNHDA and CDR2 SQIVND (reference sequence). This CDR3 contains 14 residues. CDR3 protein: CASTGVQGGTGYTF. CDR3 nucleotides: TGTGCCAGTACAGGAGTACAGGGTGGTACTGGCTACACCTTC.

This clonotype was seen many times. J is TRBJ2-7 and V is TRBV7-2; TRBD1 is a possible D gene (5 bases). This CDR3 has 13 amino acids. The V end was cut by 5 bases, the J end by 7 bases, with 15 bases between. CDR1 and CDR2 from the germline V gene are SGHTA and FQGNSA. CDR3: CASSRQGSLEQYF. As DNA, the CDR3 is TGTGCCAGCAGCCGCCAGGGCAGCTTGGAGCAGTACTTC.

This clonotype was found a few times. CDR3 DNA: TGTGCCAGCTCTTACACTGCAGGGGAATCAAACACCGGGGAGCTGTTTTTT. It translates to CASSYTAGESNTGELFF. J is TRBJ2-2 and V is TRBV18; D might be TRBD1 (6 bases). Germline V gene data show CDR1 as KGHSH and CDR2 as LQKENI. The CDR3 runs 17 residues. V lost 6 bases, J lost 2 bases, and 19 bases lay in between.

This clonotype was picked up many times. V usage is TRBV12-3 or TRBV12-4 and J usage is TRBJ1-4, with unresolved D. The CDR3 is 16 amino acids. Trimming removed 1 base at V and 2 bases at J, with 11 bases between. The CDR3 reads CASSLEGISTNEKLFF. CDR3 in DNA: TGTGCCAGCAGTTTAGAAGGGATCTCGACTAATGAAAAACTGTTTTTT.

This clonotype has ten or more counts. The chain has TRBV18 and TRBJ1-1; TRBD1 aligns across 9 bases. V was pared by 4 bases and J by 6 bases, with 6 bases of the junction left unmatched. The CDR3 runs to 14 residues. CDR1 is KGHSH and CDR2 is LQKENI in the germline V gene. The CDR3 spells CASSRDREGAEAFF. The CDR3 region has the DNA TGTGCCAGCTCACGGGACAGGGAGGGAGCTGAAGCTTTCTTT.

The chain uses TRBV5-1 and TRBJ1-1, with TRBD1 matching over 7 bases. This CDR3 contains 14 residues. J lost 4 bases, V lost 2 bases, and 5 bases had no gene match. Germline assignment: CDR1 SGHRS and CDR2 YFSETQ. DNA for the CDR3: TGCGCCAGCAGCTTAAGGGGGCCCACCACTGAAGCTTTCTTT. The encoded protein is CASSLRGPTTEAFF.

This clonotype counts as medium-sized. Here the CDR3 reads CASSETGTIDEQFF. DNA of the CDR3: TGTGCCAGCAGTGAAACCGGGACTATTGATGAGCAGTTCTTC. The chain couples TRBV28 to TRBJ2-1; 7 bases map to TRBD2. The CDR3 runs to 14 residues. The J segment lost 8 bases and the V segment lost 5 bases, leaving 9 bases of the junction unmatched. Per the germline V gene, CDR1 is MDHEN and CDR2 is SYDVKM.

This clonotype was counted between two and nine times. V gene TRBV7-2 combines with J gene TRBJ2-1; 7 positions agree with TRBD2. The ends lost 8 bases at V and 6 bases at J; junction bases unmatched: 10. CDR3 length: 14 amino acids. In germline, CDR1 is SGHTA, CDR2 FQGNSA. CDR3 sequence (DNA): TGTGCCAGCTCGAACCATGGCGGGAGCAATGAGCAGTTCTTC. This translates into CASSNHGGSNEQFF. The full variable domain, completed using reference TRBV7-2 and TRBJ2-1, is GAGVSQSPSNKVTEKGKDVELRCDPISGHTALYWYRQSLGQGLEFLIYFQGNSAPDKSGLPSDRFSAERTGGSVSTLTIQRTQQEDSAVYLCASSNHGGSNEQFFGPGTRLTVL.